A single sample is the source of the 11 T cell receptor beta chains below, sequenced in a study of metastatic and nonmetastatic thyroid tumors. TCRdb re-called clones from the PCR reads using MiXCR. The sample contains about 25,000 clones, roughly 22% of which appear only once. Ahead of thyroid surgery, no patient had received treatment of any kind. What was sequenced was adjacent normal tissue. Source of these receptors: a female donor with papillary thyroid cancer or a benign thyroid nodule (not recorded which). Some clones in this sample may be carry-over from other donors' samples.

This clone is labeled medium-sized. The chain recombines TRBV2 with TRBJ2-7; 12 bases line up with TRBD2. CDR1 and CDR2 (germline): SNHLY, FYNNEI. V dropped 4 bases and J dropped 2; count of bases not matched to a gene: 3. CDR3 length: 15 amino acids. The CDR3 here is CASSGLAGVAYEQYF. The CDR3 DNA sequence: TGTGCCAGCAGTGGACTAGCGGGAGTGGCCTACGAGCAGTACTTC.

This chain connects TRBV19 to TRBJ1-6, with D hard to call. CDR3 length: 14 residues. With 9 bases removed from V and 0 bases from J, the gap between germline ends came to 9 bases. CDR1 and CDR2 (germline): LNHDA, SQIVND (reference sequence). The chain's CDR3 is CASAVNSYNSPLHF. CDR3 nucleotides: TGTGCCAGCGCCGTCAACTCCTATAATTCACCCCTCCACTTT. The variable domain in full, with the rest retrieved from reference TRBV19 and TRBJ1-6, is DGGITQSPKYLFRKEGQNVTLSCEQNLNHDAMYWYRQDPGQGLRLIYYSQIVNDFQKGDIAEGYSVSREKKESFPLTVTSAQKNPTAFYLCASAVNSYNSPLHFGNGTRLTVT.

The sample holds a few counts of this clone. V is TRBV2 and J is TRBJ1-2; D not resolved. The CDR3 is made up of 15 amino acids. Trimming stripped 4 bases from V and 5 bases from J, with 17 bases between. Germline CDR1 reads SNHLY; CDR2 reads FYNNEI. The CDR3: CASSVGTVGIYGYTF. The CDR3, as DNA: TGTGCCAGCAGTGTGGGCACGGTCGGGATTTATGGCTACACCTTC.

In the case of this clone: The conserved closing phenylalanine or tryptophan is absent in this CDR3, likely reflecting a read error. The chain combines TRBV11-2 with TRBJ2-7, with D uncertain. The CDR3 extends over 11 amino acids. The V gene lost 5 bases and the J gene lost 2 bases, with 4 bases spanning the gap. The germline V gene encodes CDR1 SGHAT and CDR2 FQNNGV. The CDR3 nucleotides are TGTGCCAGCAGCACAGCCTACGAGCAGTACTCC. Encoded protein: CASSTAYEQYS.

This clone was found many times. CDR3 nucleotide sequence: TGTGCCAGCAGCAGACGGGCGTACCAAGAGACCCAGTACTTC. Encoded protein: CASSRRAYQETQYF. The chain couples TRBV6-1 to TRBJ2-5; D remains ambiguous. The V and J ends lost 6 bases and 0 bases respectively, with 11 bases between them. The CDR3 spans 14 residues. The germline gives CDR1 MNHNS, CDR2 SASEGT.

Within the sample, this clone is medium-sized. The gene calls are TRBV28 and TRBJ1-5, with D maybe TRBD1 (6 bases). V lost 4 bases and J 6 bases, leaving 16 bases between the germline ends. The CDR3 consists of 15 residues. Germline CDR1 and CDR2: MDHEN and SYDVKM. The CDR3 reads CASSYSAGGGQPQHF. The CDR3 DNA is TGTGCCAGCAGTTACTCTGCCGGGGGCGGTCAGCCCCAGCATTTT. Filled out from reference TRBV28 and TRBJ1-5, the complete variable domain reads DVKVTQSSRYLVKRTGEKVFLECVQDMDHENMFWYRQDPGLGLRLIYFSYDVKMKEKGDIPEGYSVSREKKERFSLILESASTNQTSMYLCASSYSAGGGQPQHFGDGTRLSIL.

The chain carries TRBV9 and TRBJ1-5; the D gene is possibly TRBD1 (6 bases). V lost 4 bases and J lost 3, with 14 bases in between. In germline, CDR1 is SGDLS, CDR2 YYNGEE. CDR3 length equals 15 residues. CDR3 region: CASSLSGQSNQPQHF. CDR3 nucleotides: TGTGCCAGCAGCTTATCAGGACAGTCCAATCAGCCCCAGCATTTT.

This clone was detected many times. The rearrangement uses TRBV20-1 and TRBJ2-4; weak D call: TRBD1 (5 bases). The V end was cut by 1 base, the J end by 6 bases, with 16 bases between. This CDR3 contains 15 residues. CDR1 and CDR2 (germline): DFQATT, SNEGSKA (reference sequence). The CDR3 DNA reads as TGCAGTGCTAGAGGGGGCGGAGTAGCTTCAAACATTCAGTACTTC. Translated: CSARGGGVASNIQYF.

At least ten counts were recorded for this clone. The genes are TRBV20-1 and TRBJ2-7; the match to TRBD2 covers 7 bases. V lost 0 bases and J lost 2; bases outside the gene matches: 7. CDR1 is DFQATT and CDR2 is SNEGSKA in the germline V gene (reference sequence). There are 15 residues in the CDR3. CDR3 region: CSARDPPSGTYEQYF. DNA of the CDR3: TGCAGTGCTAGAGATCCCCCTAGCGGAACCTACGAGCAGTACTTC.

In regard to this clone: The junction does not match germline at one end; this may be a read error. The chain uses TRBV7-6 and TRBJ2-3; unclear D gene. Per the germline V gene, CDR1 is SGHVS and CDR2 is FNYEAQ. The CDR3 has 15 residues. CDR3 residues: CASSPPGLFTYTQYF. Written as DNA, the CDR3 is TGTGCCAGCAGCCCACCAGGTCTGTTCACATATACGCAGTATTTT. The complete variable domain, with remaining parts taken from reference TRBV7-6 and TRBJ2-3, reads GAGVSQSPRYKVTKRGQDVALRCDPISGHVSLYWYRQALGQGPEFLTYFNYEAQQDKSGLPNDRFSAERPEGSISTLTIQRTEQRDSAMYRCASSPPGLFTYTQYFGPGTRLTVL.

This clone was counted many times. The V and J genes are TRBV4-1 and TRBJ2-1; TRBD1 agrees at 9 bases. V lost 4 bases to trimming and J lost 9 bases; unmatched junction nucleotides: 13. Germline V lookup: CDR1 MGHRA, CDR2 YSYEKL. The CDR3 has 16 amino acids. CDR3 sequence (DNA): TGCGCCAGCAGCCGACCGCGGGACAGGGCTTCCGGTGAGCAGTTCTTC. This encodes CASSRPRDRASGEQFF.